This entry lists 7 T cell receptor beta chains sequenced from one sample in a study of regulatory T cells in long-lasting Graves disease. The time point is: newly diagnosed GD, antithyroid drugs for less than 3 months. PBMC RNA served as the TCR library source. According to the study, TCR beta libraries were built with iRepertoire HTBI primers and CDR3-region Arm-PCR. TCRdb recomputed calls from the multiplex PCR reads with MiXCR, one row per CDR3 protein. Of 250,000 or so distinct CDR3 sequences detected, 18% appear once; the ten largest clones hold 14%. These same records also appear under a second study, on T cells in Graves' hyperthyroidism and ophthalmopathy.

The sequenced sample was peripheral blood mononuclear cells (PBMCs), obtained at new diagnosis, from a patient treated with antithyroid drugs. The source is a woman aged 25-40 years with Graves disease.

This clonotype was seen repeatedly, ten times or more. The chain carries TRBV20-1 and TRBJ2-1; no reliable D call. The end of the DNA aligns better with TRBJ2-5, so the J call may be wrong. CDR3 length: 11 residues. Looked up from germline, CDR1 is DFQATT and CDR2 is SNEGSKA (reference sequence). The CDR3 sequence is CSARDSVSQYF. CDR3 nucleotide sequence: TGCAGTGCTAGAGATTCGGTGTCCCAGTACTTC.

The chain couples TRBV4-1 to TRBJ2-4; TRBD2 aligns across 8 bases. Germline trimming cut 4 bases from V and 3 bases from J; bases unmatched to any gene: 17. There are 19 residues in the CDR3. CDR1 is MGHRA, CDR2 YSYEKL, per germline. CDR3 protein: CASSRQSTAGGGVKNIQYF. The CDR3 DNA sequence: TGCGCCAGCAGCCGACAATCGACGGCGGGGGGAGGGGTCAAAAACATTCAGTACTTC.

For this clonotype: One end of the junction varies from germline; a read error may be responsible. Here the CDR3 DNA reads TGTGCCAGCAGCGTCAACCCACTTGAGGGAGTCCACTTC. It codes for CASSVNPLEGVHF. The chain couples TRBV7-2 to TRBJ2-7; weak D call: TRBD2 (5 bases). Per germline, CDR1 SGHTA and CDR2 FQGNSA. The CDR3 loop spans 13 amino acids.

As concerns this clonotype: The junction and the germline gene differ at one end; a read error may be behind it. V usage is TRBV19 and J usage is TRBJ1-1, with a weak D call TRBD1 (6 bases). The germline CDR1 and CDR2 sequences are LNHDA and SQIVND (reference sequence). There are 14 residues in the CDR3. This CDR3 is CDSSLRGPNTEAFF. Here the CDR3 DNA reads TGTGACAGTAGTCTCAGGGGCCCGAACACTGAAGCTTTCTTT.

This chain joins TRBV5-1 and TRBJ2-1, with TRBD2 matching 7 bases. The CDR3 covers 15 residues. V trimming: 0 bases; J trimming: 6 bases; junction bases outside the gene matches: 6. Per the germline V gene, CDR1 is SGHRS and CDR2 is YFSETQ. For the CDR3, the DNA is TGCGCCAGCAGCTTGGGGGCGGGAGCCTCCAATGAGCAGTTCTTC. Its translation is CASSLGAGASNEQFF.

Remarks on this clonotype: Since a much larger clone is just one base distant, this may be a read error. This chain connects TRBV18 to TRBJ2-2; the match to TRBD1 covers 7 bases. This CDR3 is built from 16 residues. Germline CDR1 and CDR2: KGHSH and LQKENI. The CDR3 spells CASPPVQGISTGELFF. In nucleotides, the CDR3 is TGTGCCAGCCCACCAGTACAGGGGATTTCCACCGGGGAGCTGTTTTTT.

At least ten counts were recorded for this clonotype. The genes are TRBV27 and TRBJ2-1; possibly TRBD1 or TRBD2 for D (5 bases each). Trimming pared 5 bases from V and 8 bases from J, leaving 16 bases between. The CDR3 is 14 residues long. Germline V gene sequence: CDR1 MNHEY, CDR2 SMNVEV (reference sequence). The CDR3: CASSGRILGHEQFF. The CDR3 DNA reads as TGTGCCAGCAGTGGCCGAATCCTGGGACATGAGCAGTTCTTC.